This T cell receptor (beta chain) stems from a study of CD8 T cells in ankylosing spondylitis. This CDR3 has 12 amino acids. Germline CDR1 and CDR2: MDHEN and SYDVKM. Trimming cost V 8 bases and J 10 bases; bases outside gene matches: 8. From the 5' RACE reads, TCRdb called clonotypes with MiXCR, one entry per CDR3 protein. The data contain 250,000 to 350,000 distinct CDR3 sequences, 20% of them singletons. Sequenced input: blood, either unsorted or a sorted T cell fraction (not recorded which). This receptor was identified in a female donor with ankylosing spondylitis or in good health (not recorded which). V is TRBV28 and J is TRBJ2-1; TRBD2 aligns across 7 bases. DNA of the CDR3: TGTGCCAGCGGCCGGGACTACCAGGAGCAGTTCTTC. Translated, it gives CASGRDYQEQFF.